The clone carrying this TCR beta chain was observed a single time. Its antigen is undetermined. This specimen belongs to a study of shared clonotypes between healthy human individuals. The junction had 4 bases not matched to a gene; V was cut back by 4 bases and J by 8 bases. CDR1 and CDR2 from the germline V gene are SGHNT and YYREEE (reference sequence). The CDR3 runs 13 residues. Study-level findings and limits: Donor scarcity curtailed the genetic and exposure-history diversity represented herein. Only blood was sampled, and tissue TCR repertoires likely differ from blood ones.

TCRdb's table, derived via immunoSEQ multiplex PCR, lists solely in-frame clones and lacks some. The table records about 490,000 clones, approximately 84% of them present only once. The donor population consisted of healthy HIV-negative adults with no recent acute infections or vaccinations. The material sequenced was PBMCs. The clonotype originates from a middle-aged woman in good health. Some clones in this sample may be carry-over from other donors' samples. The V gene is TRBV5-4, the J gene TRBJ1-4; 8 positions agree with TRBD1. CDR3 in amino acids: CASSPDRAEKLFF. In nucleotides, the CDR3 is TGTGCCAGCAGCCCGGACAGGGCCGAAAAACTGTTTTTT.